The T cell receptor beta chain described here comes from a study of T cells after posttransplantation cyclophosphamide. The CDR3 sequence is 15 residues long. Germline loops: CDR1 LNHNV, CDR2 YYDKDF (reference sequence). V was clipped by 3 bases and J by 2 bases; unmatched bases: 4. Notes on the study in general: Skin or GI-infiltrating T cells shared few TRB sequences with blood. Recipient CMV seropositivity and CMV reactivation strongly tracked TRB clonality. Later post-transplant blood repertoires were often dominated by donor CD8+ memory clones.

A marrow graft followed busulfan-fludarabine conditioning, with cyclophosphamide on days +3 and +4. Sequencing used immunoSEQ multiplex PCR; TCRdb keeps in-frame clones, though not all of them. This sample has around 10,000 clones, each found more than once. This clone was recorded at least ten times. Its antigen is unidentified. This TCR derives from a female patient in her 40s who received an allogeneic stem cell transplant from a related donor, was CMV-positive, and had no GVHD. The T cells may partly be graft donor cells. Sequencing used PBMCs, obtained after allogeneic stem cell transplant with posttransplant cyclophosphamide. The rearrangement uses TRBV15 and TRBJ1-5, with 7 bases aligning to TRBD1. The CDR3 reads CATSSRGLGNQPQHF. CDR3 in DNA: TGTGCCACCAGCAGTAGGGGGCTGGGCAATCAGCCCCAGCATTTT. Complete variable domain (other parts from reference TRBV15 and TRBJ1-5): DAMVIQNPRYQVTQFGKPVTLSCSQTLNHNVMYWYQQKSSQAPKLLFHYYDKDFNNEADTPDNFQSRRPNTSFCFLDIRSPGLGDTAMYLCATSSRGLGNQPQHFGDGTRLSIL.